This T cell receptor (beta chain) was sequenced in a study of T cell responses to AZD1222 COVID-19 vaccine. Whole-study findings and limits: Across the whole spike, CD4 TCRs peaked at regions 160-218 and 743-854.

TCRdb's copy holds only in-frame clones and misses some; the assay was immunoSEQ multiplex PCR. The data contain about 73,000 clones, roughly 87% of them singletons. Remarks on this clone: Its antigen is unknown.

Losses at the gene ends were 7 bases for V and 8 bases for J; bases not matched to a gene: 13. Germline V gene sequence: CDR1 MNHEY, CDR2 SVGAGI. There are 14 residues in the CDR3. The specimen was peripheral blood, collected 28 days after the second AZD1222 dose. The source of this sequence is an adult who received the AZD1222 COVID-19 vaccine. The chain carries TRBV6-5 and TRBJ1-2; 7 bases align to TRBD1. CDR3 in amino acids: CASTKTGQSGGYTF. The CDR3 nucleotides are TGTGCCAGCACCAAGACAGGGCAATCAGGAGGCTACACCTTC.